The source of this T cell receptor beta chain is a study of monozygotic twins with inflammatory bowel disease. Per the germline V gene, CDR1 is SEHNR and CDR2 is FQNEAQ (reference sequence). CDR3 length: 16 residues. In regard to this clonotype: Its antigen is not identified.

Per donor there was one draw, yielding a blood sample of around 2.7 ml. Points from the study as a whole: The inverse Simpson measure of TCRbeta diversity was lower in IBD patients than in healthy co-twins.

Every TCR library consumed roughly 3,500 ng of total RNA. Via template switching, UMIs carrying a 6-nucleotide sample barcode were introduced. TCRdb re-called the 5' RACE reads and catalogs CDR3 proteins one per entry, DNA excluded. Across 420,000 or so distinct CDR3 sequences, the top ten clones capture 2% to 3% of the sample. The sequenced sample consisted of blood. The chain is built from TRBV7-9 and TRBJ2-7. This receptor was taken from a human donor with ulcerative colitis or Crohn's disease, or a healthy co-twin of an affected twin (not recorded which). This CDR3 is CASSLAGKGSSYEQYF.